This paragraph reports one T cell receptor (beta chain). The sample comes from a study of T cell changes during pregnancy in multiple sclerosis. The method was immunoSEQ multiplex PCR; TCRdb's version includes in-frame clones alone and lacks a portion of them. There are around 50,000 clones in the sample; 90% to 95% occur only once, and roughly 4.7% lies in the top ten. The V and J ends lost 1 base and 6 bases respectively, with 9 bases between them. CDR1 LGHNA and CDR2 YSLEER come from the germline V gene. The CDR3 covers 13 residues. This material consisted of CD8+ T cells from peripheral blood mononuclear cells, taken in the first trimester of pregnancy. The sequence was obtained from a female donor with multiple sclerosis, enrolled in a pregnancy study. This rearrangement joins TRBV4-3 to TRBJ1-2; D not resolved. The CDR3 DNA is TGCGCCAGCAGCCAAGTGAGGGCCCATGGCTACACCTTC. This translates into CASSQVRAHGYTF.